Following are 11 T cell receptor beta chains from one sample sequenced in a study of T cell repertoires in cytomegalovirus infection. TCRdb re-called the reads with MiXCR, one entry per CDR3 protein. The data hold a few hundred thousand distinct CDR3 sequences, with around 9.5% observed a single time. Sample: PBMCs. All receptors derive from a human donor in good health (CMV status not recorded). Some clones in this sample may be carry-over from other donors' samples.

The sample holds many counts of this clonotype. The chain joins TRBV7-2 to TRBJ2-3, with TRBD2 identical over 7 bases. The CDR3 loop spans 16 amino acids. Germline lookup yields CDR1 SGHTA and CDR2 FQGNSA. V lost 1 base and J lost 5; bases outside the gene matches: 9. The CDR3 protein is CASSLVGGRGGDTQYF. In nucleotides, the CDR3 is TGTGCCAGCAGCTTAGTAGGTGGGAGGGGTGGAGATACGCAGTATTTT.

This clonotype was recorded a few times. The chain is built from TRBV20-1 and TRBJ2-1; the D call may be TRBD1 or TRBD2 (6 bases each). Trimming left V 3 bases short and J 7 bases short, with 13 bases between. The CDR3 is 13 amino acids. From germline, CDR1 is DFQATT and CDR2 SNEGSKA (reference sequence). In DNA, the CDR3 is TGCAGTGCTAGTGGGGGGCTGGGTAATGAGCAGTTCTTC. The encoded protein is CSASGGLGNEQFF.

Ten or more counts support this clonotype. The chain joins TRBV7-6 to TRBJ1-5; 10 nucleotides line up with TRBD1. The ends lost 4 bases at V and 9 bases at J; junction bases unmatched: 9. This CDR3 is built from 15 residues. Per germline, CDR1 SGHVS and CDR2 FNYEAQ. The DNA for the CDR3 is TGTGCCAGCAGCTCTGGGACAGGGGCGGGTAGGCCCCAGCATTTT. This translates into CASSSGTGAGRPQHF.

This chain connects TRBV6-1 to TRBJ1-3, with no clear D. Trimming shortened V by 3 bases and J by 0 bases, and 9 bases separated the two germline ends. This CDR3 spans 15 amino acids. Germline V gives CDR1 MNHNS, CDR2 SASEGT. CDR3: CASSEDGRSGNTIYF. The DNA for the CDR3 is TGTGCCAGCAGTGAGGACGGGCGCTCTGGAAACACCATATATTTT.

The sample holds a few counts of this clonotype. The V gene is TRBV2, the J gene TRBJ2-3, with 7 bases aligning to TRBD2. Germline V gives CDR1 SNHLY, CDR2 FYNNEI. Trimming cost V 5 bases and J 0 bases; bases outside gene matches: 5. The CDR3 covers 15 residues. For the CDR3, the DNA is TGTGCCAGCAGTCCGGCAGCGGGGAGCACAGATACGCAGTATTTT. Its protein product is CASSPAAGSTDTQYF. Together with reference TRBV2 and TRBJ2-3, the CDR3 gives the full variable domain: EPEVTQTPSHQVTQMGQEVILRCVPISNHLYFYWYRQILGQKVEFLVSFYNNEISEKSEIFDDQFSVERPDGSNFTLKIRSTKLEDSAMYFCASSPAAGSTDTQYFGPGTRLTVL.

The J gene is TRBJ2-1, the V gene TRBV27; D may be TRBD1 or TRBD2 (5 bases each). Germline CDR1 is MNHEY and CDR2 is SMNVEV (reference sequence). There are 14 residues in the CDR3. Deletions cut 1 base from V and 4 bases from J, with 8 bases between. The CDR3 region is CASSLLGEYNEQFF. CDR3 sequence (DNA): TGTGCCAGCAGTTTATTGGGGGAATACAATGAGCAGTTCTTC.

This clonotype has more than one count but fewer than ten. The CDR3 reads CASSQSGGGNYNEQFF. CDR3 sequence (DNA): TGTGCCAGCAGCCAAAGCGGGGGGGGTAATTACAATGAGCAGTTCTTC. This rearrangement joins TRBV7-8 to TRBJ2-1; 10 bases fit TRBD2. The CDR3 has 16 amino acids. Trimming at V came to 5 bases and at J to 4 bases, leaving 8 bases not matched to a gene. Germline CDR1 SGHVS, CDR2 FQNEAQ.

This clonotype was seen repeatedly, ten times or more. The CDR3 bases are TGTGCCAGCAGCTACGGGACAGGGGGCCTCACAGATACGCAGTATTTT. This encodes CASSYGTGGLTDTQYF. The chain is built from TRBV7-8 and TRBJ2-3; 12 bases fit TRBD1. Germline CDR1 SGHVS, CDR2 FQNEAQ. Trimming took 4 bases from V and 2 from J; bases not matched to a gene: 4. CDR3 length: 16 amino acids.

There are many counts of this clonotype. The chain joins TRBV12-3 or TRBV12-4 to TRBJ2-2; possibly TRBD2 for D (6 bases). CDR3 size: 15 residues. V lost 0 bases and J lost 4, with 9 bases in between. The CDR3 is CASSLAGGGTGELFF. As DNA, the CDR3 is TGTGCCAGCAGTTTAGCGGGAGGAGGCACCGGGGAGCTGTTTTTT.

This clonotype was counted many times. V is TRBV5-6 and J is TRBJ1-2, with a possible D match to TRBD1 (6 bases). Germline V lookup: CDR1 SGHDT, CDR2 YYEEEE. V lost 2 bases and J 0 bases, leaving 8 bases between the germline ends. CDR3 length: 14 amino acids. The CDR3 DNA follows: TGTGCCAGCAGCTTCCGACAGGCTAACTATGGCTACACCTTC. As protein: CASSFRQANYGYTF.

V usage is TRBV4-3 and J usage is TRBJ1-3; D call uncertain. Germline V CDR1 and CDR2: LGHNA, YSLEER. The CDR3 has 13 residues. V lost 5 bases and J 2 bases, leaving 7 bases between the germline ends. CDR3 bases: TGCGCCAGCAGCGTAGTCCCTGGAAACACCATATATTTT. Amino acid sequence: CASSVVPGNTIYF.